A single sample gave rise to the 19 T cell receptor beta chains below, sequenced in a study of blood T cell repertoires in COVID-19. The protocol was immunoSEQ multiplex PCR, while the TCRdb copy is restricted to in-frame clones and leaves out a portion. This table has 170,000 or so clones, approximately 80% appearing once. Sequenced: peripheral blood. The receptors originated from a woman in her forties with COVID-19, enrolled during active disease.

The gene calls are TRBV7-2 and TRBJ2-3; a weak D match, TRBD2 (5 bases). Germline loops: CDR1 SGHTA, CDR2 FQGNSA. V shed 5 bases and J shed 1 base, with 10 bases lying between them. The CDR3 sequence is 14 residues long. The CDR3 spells CASSPRGRTDTQYF. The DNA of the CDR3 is TGTGCCAGCAGCCCACGAGGGCGCACAGATACGCAGTATTTT.

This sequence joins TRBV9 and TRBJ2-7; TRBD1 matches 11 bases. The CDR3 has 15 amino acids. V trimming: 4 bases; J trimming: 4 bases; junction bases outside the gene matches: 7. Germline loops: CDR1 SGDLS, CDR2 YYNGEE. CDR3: CASSPGTGGSYEQYF. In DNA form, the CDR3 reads TGTGCCAGCAGCCCAGGGACAGGGGGTTCTTACGAGCAGTACTTC.

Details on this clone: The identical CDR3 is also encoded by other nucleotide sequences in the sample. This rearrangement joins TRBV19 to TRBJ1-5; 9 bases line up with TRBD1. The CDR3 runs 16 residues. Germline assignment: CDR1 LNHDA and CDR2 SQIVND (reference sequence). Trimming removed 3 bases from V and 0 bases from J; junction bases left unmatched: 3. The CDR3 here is CASSIGQGISNQPQHF. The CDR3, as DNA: TGTGCCAGTAGTATCGGACAGGGGATTAGCAATCAGCCCCAGCATTTT.

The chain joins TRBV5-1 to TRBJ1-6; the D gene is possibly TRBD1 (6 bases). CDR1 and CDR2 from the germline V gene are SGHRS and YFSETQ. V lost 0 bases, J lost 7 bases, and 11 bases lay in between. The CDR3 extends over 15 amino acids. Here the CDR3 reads CASSLDGGGNSPLHF. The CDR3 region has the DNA TGCGCCAGCAGCTTGGACGGGGGGGGCAATTCACCCCTCCACTTT.

The CDR3 coding sequence is TGTGCCAGCAGCTTAGATCAGGGTGGATGGGAGACCCAGTACTTC. This encodes CASSLDQGGWETQYF. This chain connects TRBV7-2 to TRBJ2-5, with D possibly being TRBD1 (5 bases). Trimming pared 1 base from V and 5 bases from J, leaving 14 bases between. Germline lookup yields CDR1 SGHTA and CDR2 FQGNSA. This CDR3 comprises 15 residues.

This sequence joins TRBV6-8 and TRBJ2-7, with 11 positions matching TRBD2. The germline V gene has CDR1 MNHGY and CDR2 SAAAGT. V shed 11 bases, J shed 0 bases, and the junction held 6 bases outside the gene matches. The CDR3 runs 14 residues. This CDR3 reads CAGATSGSSYEQYF. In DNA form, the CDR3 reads TGTGCCGGGGCAACTAGCGGGAGCTCCTACGAGCAGTACTTC.

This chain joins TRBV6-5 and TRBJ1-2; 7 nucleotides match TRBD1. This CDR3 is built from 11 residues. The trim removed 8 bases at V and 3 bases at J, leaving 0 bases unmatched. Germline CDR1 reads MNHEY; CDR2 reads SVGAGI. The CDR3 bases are TGTGCCAGCGGACAGGACTATGGCTACACCTTC. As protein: CASGQDYGYTF.

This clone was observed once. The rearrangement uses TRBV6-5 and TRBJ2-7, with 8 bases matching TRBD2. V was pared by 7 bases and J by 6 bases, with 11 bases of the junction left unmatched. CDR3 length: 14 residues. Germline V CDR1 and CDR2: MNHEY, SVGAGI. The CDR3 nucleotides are TGTGCCAGCACCAACGGGACTAGGACGGTCGAGCAGTACTTC. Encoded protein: CASTNGTRTVEQYF.

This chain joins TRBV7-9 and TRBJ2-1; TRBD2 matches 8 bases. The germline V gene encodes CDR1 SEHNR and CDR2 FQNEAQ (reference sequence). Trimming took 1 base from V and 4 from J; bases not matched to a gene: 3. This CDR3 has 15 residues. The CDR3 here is CASSLVASGYNEQFF. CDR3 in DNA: TGTGCCAGCAGCTTAGTGGCTAGCGGGTACAATGAGCAGTTCTTC.

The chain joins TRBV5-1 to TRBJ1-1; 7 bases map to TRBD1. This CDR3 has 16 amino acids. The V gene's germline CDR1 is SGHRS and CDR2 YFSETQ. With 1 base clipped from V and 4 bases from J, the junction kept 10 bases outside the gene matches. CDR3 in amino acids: CASSLSEHRGGTEAFF. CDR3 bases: TGCGCCAGCAGCTTGTCGGAACACAGGGGTGGCACTGAAGCTTTCTTT. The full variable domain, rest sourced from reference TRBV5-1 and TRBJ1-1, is KAGVTQTPRYLIKTRGQQVTLSCSPISGHRSVSWYQQTPGQGLQFLFEYFSETQRNKGNFPGRFSGRQFSNSRSEMNVSTLELGDSALYLCASSLSEHRGGTEAFFGQGTRLTVV.

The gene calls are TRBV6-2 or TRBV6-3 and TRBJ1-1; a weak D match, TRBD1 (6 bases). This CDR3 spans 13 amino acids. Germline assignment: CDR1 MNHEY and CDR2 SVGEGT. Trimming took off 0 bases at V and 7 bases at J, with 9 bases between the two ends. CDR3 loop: CASSYSDRSEAFF. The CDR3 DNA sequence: TGTGCCAGCAGTTACTCCGACAGGAGTGAAGCTTTCTTT.

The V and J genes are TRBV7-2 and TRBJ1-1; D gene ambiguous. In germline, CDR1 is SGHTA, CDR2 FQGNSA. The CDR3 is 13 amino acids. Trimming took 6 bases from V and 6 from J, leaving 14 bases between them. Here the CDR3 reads CASRFSGWAEAFF. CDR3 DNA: TGTGCCAGCAGGTTTTCCGGGTGGGCTGAAGCTTTCTTT.

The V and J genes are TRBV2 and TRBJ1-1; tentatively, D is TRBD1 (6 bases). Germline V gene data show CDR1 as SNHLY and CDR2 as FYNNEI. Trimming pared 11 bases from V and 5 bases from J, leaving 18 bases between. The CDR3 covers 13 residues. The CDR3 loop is CAGYRDGGTEAFF. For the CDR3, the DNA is TGTGCCGGTTACAGGGACGGAGGAACTGAAGCTTTCTTT.

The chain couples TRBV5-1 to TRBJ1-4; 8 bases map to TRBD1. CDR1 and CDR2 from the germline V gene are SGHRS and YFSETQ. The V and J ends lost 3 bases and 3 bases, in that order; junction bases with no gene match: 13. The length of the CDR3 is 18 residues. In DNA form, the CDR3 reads TGCGCCAGCAGCTCGGCAGGGGGCCGTAGCTCGGCTAATGAAAAACTGTTTTTT. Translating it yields CASSSAGGRSSANEKLFF.

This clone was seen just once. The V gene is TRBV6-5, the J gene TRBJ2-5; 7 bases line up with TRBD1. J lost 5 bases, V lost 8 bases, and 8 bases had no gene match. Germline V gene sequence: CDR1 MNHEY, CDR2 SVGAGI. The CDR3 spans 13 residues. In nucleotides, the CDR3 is TGTGCCAGCCTACGAGGGGGCAGCGAGACCCAGTACTTC. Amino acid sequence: CASLRGGSETQYF.

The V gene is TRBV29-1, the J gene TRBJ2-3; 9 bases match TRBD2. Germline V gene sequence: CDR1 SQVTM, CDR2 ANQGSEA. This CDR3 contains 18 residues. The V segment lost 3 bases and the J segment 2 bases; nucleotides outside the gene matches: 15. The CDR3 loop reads CSVDPTTLAGSNTDTQYF. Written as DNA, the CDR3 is TGCAGCGTTGACCCAACTACTCTAGCGGGATCGAACACAGATACGCAGTATTTT.

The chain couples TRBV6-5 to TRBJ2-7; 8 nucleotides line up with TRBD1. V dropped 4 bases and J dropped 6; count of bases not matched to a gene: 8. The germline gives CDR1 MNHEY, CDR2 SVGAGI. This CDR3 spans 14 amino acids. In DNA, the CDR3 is TGTGCCAGCAGTTTGGACAGGGTAAGACCCGAGCAGTACTTC. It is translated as CASSLDRVRPEQYF.

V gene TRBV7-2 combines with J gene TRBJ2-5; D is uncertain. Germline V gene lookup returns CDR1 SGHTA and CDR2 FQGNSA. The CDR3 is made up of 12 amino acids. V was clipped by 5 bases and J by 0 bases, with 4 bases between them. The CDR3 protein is CASSAYQETQYF. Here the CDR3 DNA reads TGTGCCAGCAGCGCGTACCAAGAGACCCAGTACTTC.

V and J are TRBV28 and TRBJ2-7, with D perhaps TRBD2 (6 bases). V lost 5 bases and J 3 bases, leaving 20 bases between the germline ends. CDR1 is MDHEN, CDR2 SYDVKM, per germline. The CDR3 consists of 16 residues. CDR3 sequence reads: CASSVLGGRRGYEQYF. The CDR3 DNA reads TGTGCCAGCAGTGTCCTTGGGGGGAGAAGGGGCTACGAGCAGTACTTC.